A selection of T cell receptor beta chains follows, all from one sample in a study of CD8+ T cells in alopecia areata. Using immunoSEQ multiplex PCR, the repertoire was profiled, and TCRdb retains in-frame clones only, with some absent. The profile shows some 240,000 clones, 50% to 60% of them singletons. The specimen comprised CD4+ T cells sorted from blood, sampled at week 0. These receptors were taken from a human donor with alopecia areata. CDR3s include the opening cysteine and the closing phenylalanine or tryptophan. Fields, in order: clone size, V gene, D gene, J gene, CDR3 protein. The D gene is left open where the match is weak. Clone size is shown for a subset of rows, as once, few, many or a class of expanded clone.

size: NA; V: TRBV4-1; D: TRBD2; J: TRBJ2-7; CDR3: CASSQVPSGNEQYF
size: NA; V: TRBV6-5; D: TRBD1; J: TRBJ2-4; CDR3: CASRPSGPGGYIQYF
size: NA; V: TRBV30; D: TRBD1; J: TRBJ1-2; CDR3: CAWSVRGRGNYGYTF
size: few; V: TRBV2; D: NA; J: TRBJ1-1; CDR3: CASTGTMNTEAFF
size: NA; V: TRBV7-6; D: TRBD1; J: TRBJ2-6; CDR3: CASSPDRSPGANVLTF
size: NA; V: TRBV29-1; D: TRBD2; J: TRBJ2-3; CDR3: CSVEAGGTDTQYF
size: NA; V: TRBV19; D: NA; J: TRBJ2-1; CDR3: CASSPTTLAYNEQFF
size: NA; V: TRBV2; D: TRBD1; J: TRBJ1-5; CDR3: CASSGDRGPASNQPQHF
size: once; V: TRBV4-2; D: NA; J: TRBJ2-7; CDR3: CASSQARTYEQYF
size: NA; V: TRBV11-2; D: NA; J: TRBJ1-2; CDR3: CASSPITGPRPYGYTF
size: NA; V: TRBV7-7; D: NA; J: TRBJ2-5; CDR3: CASSATTGPETQYF
size: NA; V: TRBV30; D: NA; J: TRBJ1-5; CDR3: CAWSLGVGQPQHF
size: NA; V: TRBV30; D: NA; J: TRBJ1-5; CDR3: CAWSAQGNQPQHF
size: few; V: TRBV7-2; D: NA; J: TRBJ1-1; CDR3: CASDRVNTEAFF
size: NA; V: TRBV7-3; D: TRBD2; J: TRBJ2-5; CDR3: CASSRTSGHQETQYF
size: NA; V: TRBV9; D: NA; J: TRBJ2-5; CDR3: CASSGDGRGTQYF
size: NA; V: TRBV6-5; D: NA; J: TRBJ1-4; CDR3: CASSYRGTGEKLFF
size: NA; V: TRBV29-1; D: NA; J: TRBJ2-7; CDR3: CSVRTPGKSSYEQYF
size: NA; V: TRBV27; D: NA; J: TRBJ2-6; CDR3: CASSFEGTGANVLTF
size: NA; V: TRBV30; D: NA; J: TRBJ2-7; CDR3: CAWSPRLRGIYEQYF
size: NA; V: TRBV7-8; D: NA; J: TRBJ2-5; CDR3: CASSFEGRETQYF
size: few; V: TRBV29-1; D: NA; J: TRBJ2-7; CDR3: CSVIIYEQYF
size: NA; V: TRBV9; D: NA; J: TRBJ2-7; CDR3: CASSAQPTPGDYEQYF
size: few; V: TRBV30; D: NA; J: TRBJ1-1; CDR3: CAWRGKGRINTEAFF
size: few; V: TRBV7-9; D: TRBD1; J: TRBJ1-5; CDR3: CASRAGTGDGQPQHF
size: NA; V: TRBV29-1; D: NA; J: TRBJ1-2; CDR3: CSVPEPGFDSRYGYTF
size: NA; V: TRBV29-1; D: TRBD1; J: TRBJ1-1; CDR3: CSAQGENTEAFF
size: few; V: TRBV7-2; D: NA; J: TRBJ1-3; CDR3: CASSYTRASGNTIYF
size: NA; V: TRBV5-1; D: NA; J: TRBJ2-5; CDR3: CASSLMGRETQYF
size: few; V: TRBV2; D: NA; J: TRBJ1-4; CDR3: CASSDHRVQEKLFF
size: NA; V: TRBV10-3; D: TRBD1; J: TRBJ2-6; CDR3: CAISEFWTGGSGANVLTF